These 14 T cell receptor beta chains share one sample of origin, sequenced in a study of cytomegalovirus exposure and HLA in healthy donors. Produced via immunoSEQ multiplex PCR; TCRdb's table is partial and in-frame only. The sample records 150,000 to 250,000 clones, roughly 84% being singletons. Sequences were obtained from PBMCs. All receptors come from a woman in her twenties or thirties in good health and CMV-seropositive.

This chain connects TRBV20-1 to TRBJ2-5; D gene ambiguous. Germline V gene data show CDR1 as DFQATT and CDR2 as SNEGSKA (reference sequence). V was pared by 5 bases and J by 1 base, with 5 bases between. The CDR3 consists of 11 residues. The CDR3 is CSALPQETQYF. In DNA, the CDR3 is TGCAGTGCTCTCCCCCAAGAGACCCAGTACTTC.

The chain links TRBV7-9 to TRBJ2-7, with 7 bases matching TRBD2. The CDR3 runs 15 residues. Looked up from germline, CDR1 is SEHNR and CDR2 is FQNEAQ (reference sequence). The J segment lost 6 bases and the V segment lost 5 bases, leaving 13 bases of the junction unmatched. The CDR3 is CASSHTSEGTAEQYF. CDR3 bases: TGTGCCAGCAGCCATACTAGCGAAGGGACTGCCGAGCAGTACTTC. Looking up the rest from reference TRBV7-9 and TRBJ2-7 gives the full variable domain: DTGVSQNPRHKITKRGQNVTFRCDPISEHNRLYWYRQTLGQGPEFLTYFQNEAQLEKSRLLSDRFSAERPKGSFSTLEIQRTEQGDSAMYLCASSHTSEGTAEQYFGPGTRLTVT.

In its sample, this clone was seen a few times. The chain carries TRBV30 and TRBJ1-1, with a possible D match to TRBD1 (6 bases). The length of the CDR3 is 14 residues. V lost 0 bases and J lost 5, with 13 bases in between. Germline V CDR1 and CDR2: GTSNPN, SVGIG (reference sequence). The CDR3 nucleotides are TGTGCCTGGAGTGTAGGGCCAGGGGTGACTGAAGCTTTCTTT. Its translation: CAWSVGPGVTEAFF.

The chain recombines TRBV6-1 with TRBJ1-2; D might be TRBD1 (5 bases). The CDR3 totals 14 residues. Germline assignment: CDR1 MNHNS and CDR2 SASEGT. V was shortened by 4 bases and J by 0 bases, with 9 bases between the two germline ends. CDR3 sequence (DNA): TGTGCCAGCAGTGGACAGCCAGCTAACTATGGCTACACCTTC. It specifies CASSGQPANYGYTF.

This rearrangement joins TRBV15 to TRBJ1-1; D is ambiguous. The V gene lost 3 bases and the J gene lost 4 bases, with 6 bases spanning the gap. Looked up from germline, CDR1 is LNHNV and CDR2 is YYDKDF (reference sequence). The CDR3 runs to 12 residues. The CDR3 nucleotides are TGTGCCACCAGCAGTGGTAGCACTGAAGCTTTCTTT. Its translation: CATSSGSTEAFF.

The genes are TRBV9 and TRBJ2-7; possible D gene TRBD1, 5 bases. The CDR3 runs to 14 residues. CDR1 and CDR2 (germline): SGDLS, YYNGEE. V dropped 0 bases and J dropped 6 bases, with 13 bases sitting between them. In DNA, the CDR3 is TGTGCCAGCAGCGTAGACAGGAGTTTAGGCGAGCAGTACTTC. It encodes CASSVDRSLGEQYF. The full variable domain, completed using reference TRBV9 and TRBJ2-7, is DSGVTQTPKHLITATGQRVTLRCSPRSGDLSVYWYQQSLDQGLQFLIQYYNGEERAKGNILERFSAQQFPDLHSELNLSSLELGDSALYFCASSVDRSLGEQYFGPGTRLTVT.

The chain combines TRBV14 with TRBJ1-2; 7 nucleotides line up with TRBD1. The V gene end was trimmed by 5 bases and the J gene end by 9 bases; junction bases not matched to a gene: 12. This CDR3 spans 14 amino acids. Germline V gene sequence: CDR1 SGHDN, CDR2 FVKESK. The CDR3 protein is CASSFTTTGLSYTF. In nucleotides, the CDR3 is TGTGCCAGCAGCTTCACAACGACAGGGTTGAGCTACACCTTC.

This clone occurred a few times. This chain connects TRBV27 to TRBJ1-2; 8 nucleotides line up with TRBD1. The CDR3 is made up of 13 amino acids. Looked up from germline, CDR1 is MNHEY and CDR2 is SMNVEV (reference sequence). J lost 7 bases, V lost 2 bases, and 3 bases had no gene match. Written as DNA, the CDR3 is TGTGCCAGCAGTTTACAGGGGGCGGTTGGCTACACCTTC. This codes for CASSLQGAVGYTF.

The chain couples TRBV5-1 to TRBJ1-1, with 7 bases aligning to TRBD1. Germline loops: CDR1 SGHRS, CDR2 YFSETQ. J lost 1 base, V lost 2 bases, and 5 bases had no gene match. This CDR3 is 15 amino acids long. CDR3 nucleotide sequence: TGCGCCAGCAGCTTAATACAGGGGACGAACACTGAAGCTTTCTTT. It is translated as CASSLIQGTNTEAFF. Together with reference TRBV5-1 and TRBJ1-1, the CDR3 gives the full variable domain: KAGVTQTPRYLIKTRGQQVTLSCSPISGHRSVSWYQQTPGQGLQFLFEYFSETQRNKGNFPGRFSGRQFSNSRSEMNVSTLELGDSALYLCASSLIQGTNTEAFFGQGTRLTVV.

The chain is built from TRBV6-1 and TRBJ2-7; 8 bases map to TRBD2. The CDR3 is 14 amino acids. Germline-derived CDR1 and CDR2 are MNHNS and SASEGT. After removal of 1 base from V and 5 bases from J, the junction contained 4 bases not matched to a gene. In nucleotides, the CDR3 is TGTGCCAGCAGTGAAGATGGCGGGAGGAACGAGCAGTACTTC. This gives the protein CASSEDGGRNEQYF.

This clone was counted once. The chain is built from TRBV6-5 and TRBJ1-1, with 9 nucleotides matching TRBD1. V was clipped by 5 bases and J by 5 bases; unmatched bases: 9. The CDR3 extends over 15 amino acids. Germline CDR1 reads MNHEY; CDR2 reads SVGAGI. The CDR3 nucleotides read TGTGCCAGCAGTCCCTATGGACAGGGGAAAACTGAAGCTTTCTTT. Protein sequence: CASSPYGQGKTEAFF.

The chain combines TRBV11-3 with TRBJ2-1; no reliable D call. This CDR3 is 13 amino acids long. V lost 3 bases and J lost 5, with 8 bases in between. The germline CDR1 and CDR2 sequences are SGHNT and YENEEA. The CDR3 coding sequence is TGTGCCAGCAGCTTGAGCCTGGACAATGAGCAGTTCTTC. Its translation: CASSLSLDNEQFF. The full variable domain, completed using reference TRBV11-3 and TRBJ2-1, is EAGVVQSPRYKIIEKKQPVAFWCNPISGHNTLYWYLQNLGQGPELLIRYENEEAVDDSQLPKDRFSAERLKGVDSTLKIQPAELGDSAVYLCASSLSLDNEQFFGPGTRLTVL.

The V call is TRBV9, the J call TRBJ2-5, with 12 bases identical to TRBD2. The CDR3 is 15 residues long. The junction had 5 bases not matched to a gene; V was cut back by 4 bases and J by 4 bases. CDR1 and CDR2 from the germline V gene are SGDLS and YYNGEE. Here the CDR3 reads CASSPQTSGRETQYF. DNA for the CDR3: TGTGCCAGCAGCCCGCAGACTAGCGGGAGAGAGACCCAGTACTTC.

This clone has just one count. The V and J genes are TRBV30 and TRBJ2-5, with D possibly being TRBD2 (6 bases). The length of the CDR3 is 14 residues. Trimming pared 0 bases from V and 4 bases from J, leaving 12 bases between. CDR1 is GTSNPN, CDR2 SVGIG, per germline (reference sequence). CDR3 sequence (DNA): TGTGCCTGGAGTGTGGGTGGGGGGTCAGAGACCCAGTACTTC. Protein sequence: CAWSVGGGSETQYF.